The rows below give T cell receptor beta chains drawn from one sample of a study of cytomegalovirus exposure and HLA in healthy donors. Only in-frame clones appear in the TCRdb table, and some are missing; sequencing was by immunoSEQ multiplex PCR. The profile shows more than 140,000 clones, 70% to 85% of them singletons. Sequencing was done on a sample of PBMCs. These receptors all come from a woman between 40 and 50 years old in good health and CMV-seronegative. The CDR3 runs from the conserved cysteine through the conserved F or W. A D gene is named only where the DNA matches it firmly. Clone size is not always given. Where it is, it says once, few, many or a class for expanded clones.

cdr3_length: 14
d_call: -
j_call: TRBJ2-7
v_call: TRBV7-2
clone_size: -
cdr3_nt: TGTGCCAGCAGCCAAATGGGGGAGGCTTACGAGCAGTACTTC
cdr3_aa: CASSQMGEAYEQYF

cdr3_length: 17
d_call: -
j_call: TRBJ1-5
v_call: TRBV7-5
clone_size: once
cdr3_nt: TGTGCCAGAAGCTTAGTGGGACAGTTGGTTAGCAATCAGCCCCAGCATTTT
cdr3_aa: CARSLVGQLVSNQPQHF

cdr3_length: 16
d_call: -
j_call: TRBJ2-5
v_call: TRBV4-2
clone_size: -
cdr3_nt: TGTGCCAGCAGCCAAGGCAGGGTGGTGAGGACGGAGACCCAGTACTTC
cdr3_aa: CASSQGRVVRTETQYF

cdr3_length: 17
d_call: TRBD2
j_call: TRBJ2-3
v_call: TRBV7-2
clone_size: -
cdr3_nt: TGTGCCAGCAGCACTAACGGGGCTAGCGGGAGGACAGATACGCAGTATTTT
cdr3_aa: CASSTNGASGRTDTQYF

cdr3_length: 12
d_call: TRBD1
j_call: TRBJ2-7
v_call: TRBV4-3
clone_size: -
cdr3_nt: TGCGCCAGCAGGACAGGGATGGGGGAGCAGTACTTC
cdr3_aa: CASRTGMGEQYF

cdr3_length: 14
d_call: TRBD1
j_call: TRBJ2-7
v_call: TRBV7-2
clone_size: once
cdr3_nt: TGTGCCAGCAGCTTGGGGACAGGGATGAACGAGCAGTACTTC
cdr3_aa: CASSLGTGMNEQYF

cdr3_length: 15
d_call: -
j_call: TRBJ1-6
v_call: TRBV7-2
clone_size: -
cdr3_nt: TGTGCCAGCAGCTTGGGGGACATGCATAATTCACCCCTCCACTTT
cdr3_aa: CASSLGDMHNSPLHF

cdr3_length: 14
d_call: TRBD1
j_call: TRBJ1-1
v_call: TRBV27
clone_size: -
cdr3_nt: TGTGCCAGCAGTTTTTGGACAGGCAGCACTGAAGCTTTCTTT
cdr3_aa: CASSFWTGSTEAFF

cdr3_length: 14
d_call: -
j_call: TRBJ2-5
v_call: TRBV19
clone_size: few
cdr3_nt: TGTGCCAGTAGTATCGGACAGTTACAAGAGACCCAGTACTTC
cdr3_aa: CASSIGQLQETQYF

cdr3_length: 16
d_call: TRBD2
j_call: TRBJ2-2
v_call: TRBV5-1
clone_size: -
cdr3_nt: TGCGCCAGCAGCTACCTAGCGGGAGGTTACACCGGGGAGCTGTTTTTT
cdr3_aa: CASSYLAGGYTGELFF

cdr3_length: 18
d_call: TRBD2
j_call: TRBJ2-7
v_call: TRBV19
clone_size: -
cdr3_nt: TGTGCCAGTAGTATGCGGGTACAGAGGACTAGCGGTTCCTACGAGCAGTACTTC
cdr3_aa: CASSMRVQRTSGSYEQYF

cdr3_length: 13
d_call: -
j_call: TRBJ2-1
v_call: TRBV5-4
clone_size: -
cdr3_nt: TGTGCCAGCAGCTTGGGGTCGGGCAATGAGCAGTTCTTC
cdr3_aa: CASSLGSGNEQFF

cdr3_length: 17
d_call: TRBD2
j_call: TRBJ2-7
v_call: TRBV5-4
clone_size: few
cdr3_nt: TGTGCCAGCAGCTTGAAGTCCGGGACTAGCGGCTCCTACGAGCAGTACTTC
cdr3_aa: CASSLKSGTSGSYEQYF

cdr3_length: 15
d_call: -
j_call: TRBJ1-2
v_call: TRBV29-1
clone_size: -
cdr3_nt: TGCAGCGTTGGAATCGATCCGGGGGATAACTATGGCTACACCTTC
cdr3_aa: CSVGIDPGDNYGYTF

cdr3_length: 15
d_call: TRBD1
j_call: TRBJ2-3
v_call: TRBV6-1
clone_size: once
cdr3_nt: TGTGCCAGCAGTCGGGACAGGGGTCGCACAGATACGCAGTATTTT
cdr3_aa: CASSRDRGRTDTQYF

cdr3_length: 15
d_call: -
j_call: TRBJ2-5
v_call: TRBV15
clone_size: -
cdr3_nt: TGTGCCACCAGCAGAGATGGGAGGCAGGGAGGGACCCAGTACTTC
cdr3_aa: CATSRDGRQGGTQYF

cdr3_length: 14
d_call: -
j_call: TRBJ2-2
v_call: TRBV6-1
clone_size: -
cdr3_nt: TGTGCCAGCAGTCCGTGGACAGCCACCGGGGAGCTGTTTTTT
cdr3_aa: CASSPWTATGELFF

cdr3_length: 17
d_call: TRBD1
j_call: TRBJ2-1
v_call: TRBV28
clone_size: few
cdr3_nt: TGTGCCAGCAGCTTCAGACAGGGGGCTTTCTCCTACAATGAGCAGTTCTTC
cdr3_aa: CASSFRQGAFSYNEQFF

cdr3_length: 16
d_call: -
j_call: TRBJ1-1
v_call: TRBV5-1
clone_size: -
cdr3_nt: TGCGCCAGCAGCTTGGAAGTGGGAGGGATGAACACTGAAGCTTTCTTT
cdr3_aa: CASSLEVGGMNTEAFF

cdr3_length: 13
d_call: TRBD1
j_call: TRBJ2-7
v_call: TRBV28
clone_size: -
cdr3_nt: TGTGCCAGTCTAGGGGGCGGTTCATGGGAGCAGTACTTC
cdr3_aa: CASLGGGSWEQYF

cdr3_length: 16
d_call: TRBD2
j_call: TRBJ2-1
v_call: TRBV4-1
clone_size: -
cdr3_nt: TGCGCCAGCAGCCAATTATCCGGGACTAGACAAGGGGAGCAGTTCTTC
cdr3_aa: CASSQLSGTRQGEQFF

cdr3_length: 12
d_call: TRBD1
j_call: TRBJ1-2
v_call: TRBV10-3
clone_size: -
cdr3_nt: TGTGCCATCACCGGACAGGGGGGGGACTACACCTTC
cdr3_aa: CAITGQGGDYTF

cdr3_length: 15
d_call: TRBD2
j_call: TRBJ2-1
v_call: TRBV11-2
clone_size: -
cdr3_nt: TGTGCCAGCAGCTTCAGAGCCGGGGGGGGTAATGAGCAGTTCTTC
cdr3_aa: CASSFRAGGGNEQFF

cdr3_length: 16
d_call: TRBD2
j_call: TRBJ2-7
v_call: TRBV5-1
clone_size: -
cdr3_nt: TGCGCCAGCAGCTTGGAAGGACTAGCGGTATCATACGAGCAGTACTTC
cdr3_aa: CASSLEGLAVSYEQYF

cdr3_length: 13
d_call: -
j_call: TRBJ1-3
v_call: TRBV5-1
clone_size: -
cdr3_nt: TGCGCCAGCAGGACAGGCTCTGGAAACACCATATATTTT
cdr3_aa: CASRTGSGNTIYF

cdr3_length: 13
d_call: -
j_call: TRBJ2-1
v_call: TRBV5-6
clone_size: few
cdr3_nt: TGTGCCAGCAGCTTGGGGCGGTTTTTCGAGCAGTTCTTC
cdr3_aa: CASSLGRFFEQFF

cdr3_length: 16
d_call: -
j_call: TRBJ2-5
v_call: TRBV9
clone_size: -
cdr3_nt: TGTGCCAGCAGCGTAGCTTTGTCAGGCGACGAAGAGACCCAGTACTTC
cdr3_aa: CASSVALSGDEETQYF

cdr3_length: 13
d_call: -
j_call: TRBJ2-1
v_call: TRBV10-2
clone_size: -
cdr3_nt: TGCGCCAGCAGTAATTCTAGCAGGGGTGAGCAGTTCTTC
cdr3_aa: CASSNSSRGEQFF

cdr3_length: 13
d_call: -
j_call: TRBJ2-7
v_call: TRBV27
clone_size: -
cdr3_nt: TGTGCCAGCAGTTTGGTCAGGGGAAACGAGCAGTACTTC
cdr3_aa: CASSLVRGNEQYF

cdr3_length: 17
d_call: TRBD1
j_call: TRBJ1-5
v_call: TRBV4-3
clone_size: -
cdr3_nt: TGCGCCAGCAGCCAAGACATCCCGGGACAGGTCAATCAGCCCCAGCATTTT
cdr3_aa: CASSQDIPGQVNQPQHF

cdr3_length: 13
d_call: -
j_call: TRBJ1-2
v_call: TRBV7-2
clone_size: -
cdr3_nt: TGTGCCAGCAGCGGAGGGGTGTGGTATGGCTACACCTTC
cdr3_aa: CASSGGVWYGYTF

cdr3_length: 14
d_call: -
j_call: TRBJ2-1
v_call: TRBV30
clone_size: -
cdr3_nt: TGTGCCGGAGTCAGGCTAGCGAGATACAATGAGCAGTTCTTC
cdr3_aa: CAGVRLARYNEQFF

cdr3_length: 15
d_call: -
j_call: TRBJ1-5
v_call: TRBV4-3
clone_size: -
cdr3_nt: TGCGCCAGCAGCCAAGACGGCGGTCGTTATCAGCCCCAGCATTTT
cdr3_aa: CASSQDGGRYQPQHF

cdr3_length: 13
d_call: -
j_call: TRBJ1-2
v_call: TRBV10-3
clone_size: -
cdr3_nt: TGTGCCATCATGGAGGGGTTGAGCTATGGCTACACCTTC
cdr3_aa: CAIMEGLSYGYTF

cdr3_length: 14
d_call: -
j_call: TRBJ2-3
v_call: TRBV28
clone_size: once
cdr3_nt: TGTGCCAGCAGAAAAGGGACTAGCACAGATACGCAGTATTTT
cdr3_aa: CASRKGTSTDTQYF

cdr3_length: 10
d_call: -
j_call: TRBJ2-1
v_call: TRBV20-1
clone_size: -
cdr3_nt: TGCAGTGCTGGAGTGGGCGAGCAGTTCTTC
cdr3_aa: CSAGVGEQFF

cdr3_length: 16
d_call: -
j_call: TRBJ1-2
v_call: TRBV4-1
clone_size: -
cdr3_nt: TGCGCCAGCAGCCTTTTTACAGGCAGGATGAACTATGGCTACACCTTC
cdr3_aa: CASSLFTGRMNYGYTF

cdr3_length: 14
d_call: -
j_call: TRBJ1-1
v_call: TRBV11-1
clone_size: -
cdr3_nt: TGTGCCAGCAGCTCGGGCCCCTCGGGGACTGAAGCTTTCTTT
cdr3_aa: CASSSGPSGTEAFF

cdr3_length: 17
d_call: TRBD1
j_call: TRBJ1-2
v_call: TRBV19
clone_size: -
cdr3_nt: TGTGCCAGTAGTACCCTGGACAGGGCTTATACTAACTATGGCTACACCTTC
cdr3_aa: CASSTLDRAYTNYGYTF

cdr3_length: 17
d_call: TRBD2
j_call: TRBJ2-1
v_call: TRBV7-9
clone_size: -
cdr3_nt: TGTGCCAGCAGCGGGACTAGCGGGAGTAGGTCCTACAATGAGCAGTTCTTC
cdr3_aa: CASSGTSGSRSYNEQFF

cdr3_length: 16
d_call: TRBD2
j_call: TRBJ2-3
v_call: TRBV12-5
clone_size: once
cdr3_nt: TGTGCTAGTGGCCTCGGACTAGCGGGCTTCACAGATACGCAGTATTTT
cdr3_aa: CASGLGLAGFTDTQYF

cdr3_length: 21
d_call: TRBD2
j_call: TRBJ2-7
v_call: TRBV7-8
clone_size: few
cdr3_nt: TGTGCCAGCAGCTTAGGCATTCGTCGGACTAGCGGGAGGGCCGGGAGTAGCGAGCAGTACTTC
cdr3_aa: CASSLGIRRTSGRAGSSEQYF

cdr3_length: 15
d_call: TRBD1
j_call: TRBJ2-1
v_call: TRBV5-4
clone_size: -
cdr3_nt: TGTGCCAGCAGCCAAGATTGGACAGGGAACAATGAGCAGTTCTTC
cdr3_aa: CASSQDWTGNNEQFF

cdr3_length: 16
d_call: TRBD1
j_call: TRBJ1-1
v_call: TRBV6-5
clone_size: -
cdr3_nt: TGTGCCAGCAGTTACTCCCAGACAGGGGGCGGCTCTGAAGCTTTCTTT
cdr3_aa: CASSYSQTGGGSEAFF

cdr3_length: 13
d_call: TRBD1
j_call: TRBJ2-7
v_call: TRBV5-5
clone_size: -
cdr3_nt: TGTGCCAGCAGCCTGACAGGGACCTACGAGCAGTACTTC
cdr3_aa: CASSLTGTYEQYF